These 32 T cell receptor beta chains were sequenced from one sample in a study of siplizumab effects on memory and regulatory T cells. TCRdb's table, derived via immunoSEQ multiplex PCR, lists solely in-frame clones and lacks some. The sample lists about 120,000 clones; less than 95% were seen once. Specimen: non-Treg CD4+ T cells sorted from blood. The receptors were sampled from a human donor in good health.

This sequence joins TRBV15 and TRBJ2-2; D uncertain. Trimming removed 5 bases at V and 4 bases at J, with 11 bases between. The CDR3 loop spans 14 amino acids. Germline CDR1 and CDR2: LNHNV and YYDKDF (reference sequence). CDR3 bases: TGTGCCACCAGCTTGGCCTTTGCCACCGGGGAGCTGTTTTTT. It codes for CATSLAFATGELFF.

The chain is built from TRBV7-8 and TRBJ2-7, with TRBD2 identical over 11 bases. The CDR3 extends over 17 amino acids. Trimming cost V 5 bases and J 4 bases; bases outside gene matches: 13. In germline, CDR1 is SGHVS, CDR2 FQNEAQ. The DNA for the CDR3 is TGTGCCAGCAGCCTTCGGGTAGCGGGAGGGCCTGGTTACGAGCAGTACTTC. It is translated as CASSLRVAGGPGYEQYF.

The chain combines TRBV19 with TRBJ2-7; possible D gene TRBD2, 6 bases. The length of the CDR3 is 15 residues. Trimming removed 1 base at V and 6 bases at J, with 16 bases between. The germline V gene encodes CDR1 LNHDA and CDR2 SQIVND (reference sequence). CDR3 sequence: CASSIAGGIALEQYF. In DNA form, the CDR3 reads TGTGCCAGTAGTATAGCCGGCGGGATTGCCCTCGAGCAGTACTTC.

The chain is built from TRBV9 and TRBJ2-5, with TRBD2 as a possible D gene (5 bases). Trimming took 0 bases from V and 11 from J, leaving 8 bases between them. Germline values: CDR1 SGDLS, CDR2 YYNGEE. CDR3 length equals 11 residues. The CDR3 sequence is CASSVAGEQYF. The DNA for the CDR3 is TGTGCCAGCAGCGTAGCTGGGGAGCAGTACTTC.

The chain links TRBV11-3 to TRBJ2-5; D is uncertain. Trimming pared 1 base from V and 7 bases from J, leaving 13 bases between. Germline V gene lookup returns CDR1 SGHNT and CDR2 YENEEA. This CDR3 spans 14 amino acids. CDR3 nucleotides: TGTGCCAGCAGCTTAGGGTCTGGACGCGGGACCCAGTACTTC. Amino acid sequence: CASSLGSGRGTQYF. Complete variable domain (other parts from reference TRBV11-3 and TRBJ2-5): EAGVVQSPRYKIIEKKQPVAFWCNPISGHNTLYWYLQNLGQGPELLIRYENEEAVDDSQLPKDRFSAERLKGVDSTLKIQPAELGDSAVYLCASSLGSGRGTQYFGPGTRLLVL.

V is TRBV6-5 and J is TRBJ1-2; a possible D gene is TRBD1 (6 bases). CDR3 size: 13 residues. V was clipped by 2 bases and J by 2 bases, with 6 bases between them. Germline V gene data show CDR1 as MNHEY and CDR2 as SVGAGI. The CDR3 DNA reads TGTGCCAGCAGTTACGGACAGAACTATGGCTACACCTTC. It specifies CASSYGQNYGYTF.

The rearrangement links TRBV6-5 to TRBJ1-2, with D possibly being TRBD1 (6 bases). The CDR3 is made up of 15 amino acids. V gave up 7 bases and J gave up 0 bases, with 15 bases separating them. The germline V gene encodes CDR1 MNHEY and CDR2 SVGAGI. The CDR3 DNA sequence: TGTGCCAGCACCACAGGGAGCTCTGCTAACTATGGCTACACCTTC. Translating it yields CASTTGSSANYGYTF.

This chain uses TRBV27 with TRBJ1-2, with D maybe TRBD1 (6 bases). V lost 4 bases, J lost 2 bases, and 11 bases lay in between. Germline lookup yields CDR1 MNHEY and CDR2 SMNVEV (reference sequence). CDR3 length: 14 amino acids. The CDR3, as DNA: TGTGCCAGCAGTTGGCAGGGGCACAACTATGGCTACACCTTC. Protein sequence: CASSWQGHNYGYTF.

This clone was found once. The CDR3 region is CATGVGENYGYTF. The CDR3 region has the DNA TGTGCCACCGGCGTCGGGGAGAACTATGGCTACACCTTC. The V gene is TRBV15, the J gene TRBJ1-2; D remains unclear. This CDR3 spans 13 amino acids. V was cut by 8 bases and J by 2 bases, with 12 bases left in between. The germline V gene has CDR1 LNHNV and CDR2 YYDKDF (reference sequence). Together with reference TRBV15 and TRBJ1-2, the CDR3 gives the full variable domain: DAMVIQNPRYQVTQFGKPVTLSCSQTLNHNVMYWYQQKSSQAPKLLFHYYDKDFNNEADTPDNFQSRRPNTSFCFLDIRSPGLGDTAMYLCATGVGENYGYTFGSGTRLTVV.

CDR3 protein: CASRGQQNTEAFF. The CDR3 nucleotides are TGCGCCAGCAGGGGACAGCAGAACACTGAAGCTTTCTTT. V is TRBV5-1 and J is TRBJ1-1, with TRBD1 matching over 7 bases. Trimming cost V 5 bases and J 1 base; bases outside gene matches: 2. Germline V lookup: CDR1 SGHRS, CDR2 YFSETQ. The CDR3 extends over 13 amino acids. The entire variable domain, with the rest obtained from reference TRBV5-1 and TRBJ1-1, is as follows: KAGVTQTPRYLIKTRGQQVTLSCSPISGHRSVSWYQQTPGQGLQFLFEYFSETQRNKGNFPGRFSGRQFSNSRSEMNVSTLELGDSALYLCASRGQQNTEAFFGQGTRLTVV.

CDR3 DNA: TGCGCCAGCAGCTCTAGTAGTTGGCTAGCGGATCCCACAGATACGCAGTATTTT. Amino acid sequence: CASSSSSWLADPTDTQYF. V gene TRBV5-1 combines with J gene TRBJ2-3; 7 bases are shared with TRBD2. The CDR3 totals 18 residues. V was pared by 3 bases and J by 2 bases, with 15 bases of the junction left unmatched. Germline V CDR1 and CDR2: SGHRS, YFSETQ.

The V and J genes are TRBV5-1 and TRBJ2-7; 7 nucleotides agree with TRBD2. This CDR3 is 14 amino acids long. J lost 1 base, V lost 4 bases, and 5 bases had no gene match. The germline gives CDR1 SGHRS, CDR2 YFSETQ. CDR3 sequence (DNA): TGCGCCAGCAGCGCCCCTAGCGGTTCCTACGAGCAGTACTTC. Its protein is CASSAPSGSYEQYF.

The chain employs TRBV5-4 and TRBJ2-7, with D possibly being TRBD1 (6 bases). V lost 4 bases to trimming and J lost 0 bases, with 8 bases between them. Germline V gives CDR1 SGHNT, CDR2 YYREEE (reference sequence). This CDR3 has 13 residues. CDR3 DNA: TGTGCCAGCAGCGACAGGTCCTCCTACGAGCAGTACTTC. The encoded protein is CASSDRSSYEQYF.

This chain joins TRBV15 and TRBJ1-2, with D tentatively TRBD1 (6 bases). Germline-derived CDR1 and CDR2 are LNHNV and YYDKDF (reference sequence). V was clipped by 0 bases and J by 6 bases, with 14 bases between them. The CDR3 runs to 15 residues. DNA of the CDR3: TGTGCCACCAGCAGAGATAGTGCAGGGGAGAATGGCTACACCTTC. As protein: CATSRDSAGENGYTF.

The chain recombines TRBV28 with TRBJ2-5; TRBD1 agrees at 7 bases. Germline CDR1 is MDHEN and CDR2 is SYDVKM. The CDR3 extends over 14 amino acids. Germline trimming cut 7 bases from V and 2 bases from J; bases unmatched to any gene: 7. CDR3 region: CASTQGTAQETQYF. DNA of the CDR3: TGTGCCAGCACCCAAGGGACAGCTCAAGAGACCCAGTACTTC.

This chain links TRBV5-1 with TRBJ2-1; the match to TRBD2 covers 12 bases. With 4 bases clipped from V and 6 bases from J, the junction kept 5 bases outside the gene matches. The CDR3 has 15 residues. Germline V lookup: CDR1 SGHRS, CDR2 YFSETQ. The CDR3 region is CASSPTSGSFNEQFF. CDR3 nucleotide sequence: TGCGCCAGCAGCCCGACTAGCGGGAGTTTCAATGAGCAGTTCTTC.

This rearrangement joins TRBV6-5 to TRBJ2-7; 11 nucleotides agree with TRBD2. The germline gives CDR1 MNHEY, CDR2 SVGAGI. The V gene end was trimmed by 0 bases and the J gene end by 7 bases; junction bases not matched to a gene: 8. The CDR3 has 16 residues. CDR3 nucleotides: TGTGCCAGCAGTTACTCGGCGGCTAGCGGGAGGTATGAGCAGTACTTC. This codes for CASSYSAASGRYEQYF.

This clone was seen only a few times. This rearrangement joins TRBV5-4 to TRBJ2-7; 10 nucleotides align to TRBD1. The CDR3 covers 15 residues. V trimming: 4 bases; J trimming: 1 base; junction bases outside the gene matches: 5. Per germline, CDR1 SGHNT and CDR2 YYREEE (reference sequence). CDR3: CASSPGTGVSYEQYF. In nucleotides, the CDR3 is TGTGCCAGCAGCCCAGGGACAGGGGTATCCTACGAGCAGTACTTC.

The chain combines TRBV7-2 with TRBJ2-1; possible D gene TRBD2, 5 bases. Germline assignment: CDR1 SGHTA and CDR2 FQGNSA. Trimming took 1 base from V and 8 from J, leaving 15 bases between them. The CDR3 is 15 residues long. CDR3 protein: CASSLDSALDYEQFF. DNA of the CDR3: TGTGCCAGCAGCTTAGATAGCGCCCTAGACTATGAGCAGTTCTTC.

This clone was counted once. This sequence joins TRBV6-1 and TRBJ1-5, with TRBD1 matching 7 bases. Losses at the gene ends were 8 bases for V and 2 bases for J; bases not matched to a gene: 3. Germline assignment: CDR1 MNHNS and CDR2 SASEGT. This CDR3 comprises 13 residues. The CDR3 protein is CASATGGNQPQHF. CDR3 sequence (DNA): TGTGCCAGCGCCACAGGGGGCAATCAGCCCCAGCATTTT.

CDR3 in amino acids: CASSPHGDSVKTQYF. The CDR3 nucleotides read TGTGCCAGCAGTCCCCACGGAGATTCGGTGAAGACCCAGTACTTC. The chain employs TRBV6-5 and TRBJ2-5, with no clear D. Between the trimmed V and J ends, which lost 5 bases and 6 bases, there was a span of 19 bases. The CDR3 is 15 amino acids. The germline gives CDR1 MNHEY, CDR2 SVGAGI.

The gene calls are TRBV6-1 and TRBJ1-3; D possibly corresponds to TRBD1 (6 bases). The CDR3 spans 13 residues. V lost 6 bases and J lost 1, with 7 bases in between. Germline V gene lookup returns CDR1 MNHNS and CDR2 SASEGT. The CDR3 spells CASRQGSGNTIYF. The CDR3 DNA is TGTGCCAGCAGGCAGGGGTCTGGAAACACCATATATTTT.

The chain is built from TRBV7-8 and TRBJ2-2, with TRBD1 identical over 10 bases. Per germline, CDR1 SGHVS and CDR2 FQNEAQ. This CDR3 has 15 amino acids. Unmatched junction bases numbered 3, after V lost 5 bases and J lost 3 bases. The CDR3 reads CASSLDRGYTGELFF. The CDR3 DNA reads TGTGCCAGCAGCCTGGACAGGGGGTACACCGGGGAGCTGTTTTTT.

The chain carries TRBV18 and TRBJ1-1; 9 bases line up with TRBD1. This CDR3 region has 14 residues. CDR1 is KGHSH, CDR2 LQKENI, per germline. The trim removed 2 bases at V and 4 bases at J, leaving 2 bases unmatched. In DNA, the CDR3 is TGTGCCAGCTCACCAGGGACAGGGCCCACTGAAGCTTTCTTT. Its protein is CASSPGTGPTEAFF. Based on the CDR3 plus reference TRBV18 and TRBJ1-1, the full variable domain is NAGVMQNPRHLVRRRGQEARLRCSPMKGHSHVYWYRQLPEEGLKFMVYLQKENIIDESGMPKERFSAEFPKEGPSILRIQQVVRGDSAAYFCASSPGTGPTEAFFGQGTRLTVV.

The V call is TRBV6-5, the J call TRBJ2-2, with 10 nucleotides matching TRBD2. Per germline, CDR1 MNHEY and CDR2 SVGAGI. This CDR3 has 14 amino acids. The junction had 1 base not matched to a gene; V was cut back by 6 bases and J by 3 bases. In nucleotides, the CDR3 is TGTGCCAGCAGAGGACTAGCGGACACCGGGGAGCTGTTTTTT. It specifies CASRGLADTGELFF.

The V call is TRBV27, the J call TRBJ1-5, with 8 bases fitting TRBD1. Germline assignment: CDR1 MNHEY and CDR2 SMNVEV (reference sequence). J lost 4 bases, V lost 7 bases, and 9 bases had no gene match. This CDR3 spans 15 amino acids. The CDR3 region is CASTPDREGNQPQHF. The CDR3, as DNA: TGTGCCAGCACCCCGGACAGGGAAGGAAATCAGCCCCAGCATTTT.

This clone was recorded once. The CDR3 DNA follows: TGCAGCGCCGCAAATACCCCGACAGGGTCTGCGGAAAAACTGTTTTTT. Protein sequence: CSAANTPTGSAEKLFF. The V call is TRBV29-1, the J call TRBJ1-4, with TRBD1 matching 7 bases. The CDR3 has 16 residues. Looked up from germline, CDR1 is SQVTM and CDR2 is ANQGSEA. The trim removed 7 bases at V and 8 bases at J, leaving 19 bases unmatched.

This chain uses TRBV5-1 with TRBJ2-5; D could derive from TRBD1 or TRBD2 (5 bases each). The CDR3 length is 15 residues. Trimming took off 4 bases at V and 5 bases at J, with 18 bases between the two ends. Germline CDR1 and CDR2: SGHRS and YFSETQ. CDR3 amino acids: CASSLVGERGETQYF. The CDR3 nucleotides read TGCGCCAGCAGCCTCGTGGGGGAACGAGGGGAGACCCAGTACTTC. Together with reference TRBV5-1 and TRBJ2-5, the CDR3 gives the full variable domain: KAGVTQTPRYLIKTRGQQVTLSCSPISGHRSVSWYQQTPGQGLQFLFEYFSETQRNKGNFPGRFSGRQFSNSRSEMNVSTLELGDSALYLCASSLVGERGETQYFGPGTRLLVL.

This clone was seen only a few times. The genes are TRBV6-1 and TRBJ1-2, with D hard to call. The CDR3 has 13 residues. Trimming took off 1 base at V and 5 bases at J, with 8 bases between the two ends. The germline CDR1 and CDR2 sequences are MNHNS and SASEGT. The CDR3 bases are TGTGCCAGCAGTGAAGAGGCGGGTTATGGCTACACCTTC. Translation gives CASSEEAGYGYTF.

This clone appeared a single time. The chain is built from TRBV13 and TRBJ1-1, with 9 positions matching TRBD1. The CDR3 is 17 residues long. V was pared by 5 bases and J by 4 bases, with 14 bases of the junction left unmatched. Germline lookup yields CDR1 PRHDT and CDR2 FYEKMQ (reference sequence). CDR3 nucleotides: TGTGCCAGCAGCCCCGGACAGGGGAGGGGCTGGGCCACTGAAGCTTTCTTT. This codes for CASSPGQGRGWATEAFF.

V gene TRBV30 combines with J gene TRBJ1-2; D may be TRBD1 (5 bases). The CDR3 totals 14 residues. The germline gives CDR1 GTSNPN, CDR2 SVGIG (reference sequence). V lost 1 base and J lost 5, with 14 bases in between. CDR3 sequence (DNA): TGTGCCTGGAGTGACTTCCAGGGCTCTTATGGCTACACCTTC. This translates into CAWSDFQGSYGYTF.

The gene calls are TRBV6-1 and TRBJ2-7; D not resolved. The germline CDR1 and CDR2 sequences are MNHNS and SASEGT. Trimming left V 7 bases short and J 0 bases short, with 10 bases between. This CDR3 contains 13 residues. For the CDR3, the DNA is TGTGCCAGCAAACCGTTTAGCTCCTACGAGCAGTACTTC. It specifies CASKPFSSYEQYF.